This T cell receptor beta chain was recorded in a study of sequential checkpoint blockade in melanoma. The CDR3 has 15 amino acids. CDR1 SGHNT and CDR2 YENEEA come from the germline V gene. Indicated treatment: randomized to nivolumab then ipilimumab (arm A) or the reverse (arm B). Comment on this clone: The germline gene is not matched at one end of the junction; a read error may be the cause.

The protocol was immunoSEQ multiplex PCR, while the TCRdb copy is restricted to in-frame clones and leaves out a portion. The sample contains roughly 20,000 clones, 27% of which appear only once. Here the sequenced sample was tumor tissue (inferred from file names), taken from a patient given nivolumab and ipilimumab in sequence. This clonotype was sampled from a human donor with melanoma. The J gene is TRBJ2-3, the V gene TRBV11-3; 10 positions agree with TRBD1. CDR3 bases: TGTGCCAGCAGCTTGGAGACAGGGGGCACGGATACGCAGTATTTT. Translated, it gives CASSLETGGTDTQYF. Full variable domain (rest looked up from reference TRBV11-3 and TRBJ2-3): EAGVVQSPRYKIIEKKQPVAFWCNPISGHNTLYWYLQNLGQGPELLIRYENEEAVDDSQLPKDRFSAERLKGVDSTLKIQPAELGDSAVYLCASSLETGGTDTQYFGPGTRLTVL.